This T cell receptor (beta chain) was found in a study of identical twins (dated by TCRdb to about 2016). As for the study more broadly: The study deep-sequenced TCR alpha and beta repertoires from monozygotic twins, unrelated adults of various ages and cord blood to test whether fetal clonotypes persist. To rule out contamination, replicate twin experiments were performed at different times with different library preparation protocols.

Every donor was a healthy Caucasian. The twin cohort comprised three pairs of female monozygotic twins, all aged about 18 to 30 years. CD4+ and CD8+ T cell populations were isolated with positive isolation kits from Invitrogen. This clonotype was detected ten times or more. Its recognized antigen is unknown. Base-call qualities are not available, and no considerably larger clone is one nucleotide away. The library was obtained by 5' RACE. Instrument on record: Illumina HiSeq 2000. Template switching added a universal primer binding site, and the final cDNA carried a unique molecular identifier that allowed TCR cDNA molecules to be counted accurately. Specific primers in the conserved constant-segment region were used to synthesize first-strand cDNA for TCR alpha and beta chains. Each cDNA library was double barcoded, with a SMART-Mk sample barcode plus Illumina barcodes, to control for contamination. TruSeq adapter sequences, together with Illumina sample barcodes, were added in two successive PCR steps. TCR alpha and beta cDNA libraries were sequenced on the Illumina HiSeq platform with custom primers. Processing in the source paper ran as follows. Raw reads were processed with MiGEC to extract unique molecular identifiers, and MiXCR was used to determine CDR3 positions. Recombination models were inferred per individual with the repgenHMM and IGoR tools using an EM algorithm. Shared clonotypes were analyzed with the tcR package in R, and sharing was normalized by the product of cloneset sizes. To study raw recombination without the effects of thymic and clonal selection, out-of-frame nonproductive sequences were analyzed. Through fastp at Q25 and MiXCR, TCRdb rebuilt clones from the public reads, retaining in-frame beta chains. All rows with the same CDR3 protein become a single entry with the most common DNA and genes. TCRdb, not the original authors, processed these V and J calls. The sample includes under 350,000 distinct CDR3 sequences, with over 8.5% observed a single time. Roughly 6.8% of the sample is held by the ten biggest clonotypes.

Overall results and qualifications from the work: The excess sharing between twins in beta out-of-frame sequences was weaker because fewer shared sequences reduced the signal-to-noise ratio. Fewer insertions were carried by abundant cord blood beta clonotypes; a weaker similar trend was observed in young adult naive repertoires, while no such trend was observed in memory repertoires. Compared with coincidental sharing between unrelated individuals, out-of-frame TCR alpha sequences shared between twins showed an excess of sequences with low generation probability. In monozygotic twins, out-of-frame TCR alpha sharing was systematically underestimated by recombination models, although the models agreed with sharing between unrelated individuals. Conclusions relied on cross-sectional statistical analysis, since the same donors could not be followed over many years. Invariant T cells such as MAIT and iNKT could partly confound zero-insertion analyses, though diverse VJ usage argued against this for most clonotypes.

This sample also appeared in a second study, on yellow fever vaccine responses in identical twins. Looking at the second paper: The T cell response to vaccination in identical twins was reported by the authors to appear partly convergent and partly personalized. The study precisely tracked vaccine-responding T cell clones in identical twins.

This receptor was identified in a woman aged 18-30 years in good health. What was sequenced was CD8+ T cells sorted from blood.

The sequenced DNA: TGTGCCAGCACCGGGACTGAAAAAGAGACCCAGTACTTC. Its product reads: CASTGTEKETQYF. The rearranged chain carries TRBV12-3 or TRBV12-4 and TRBJ2-5; matching of 6 bases hints at TRBD2 as the D gene. The CDR3 contains 13 residues, cysteine and phenylalanine counted. CDR3 DNA is the only sequence kept; it has 39 bases, read in frame from the first base. V gives up 7 bases and J gives up 3 bases, and the segment between their germline ends measures 12 bases.